The clone carrying this TCR beta chain was seen more than once but under ten times. Its antigen is not known. MiXCR was run by TCRdb on the RT-PCR reads, yielding one entry per CDR3 protein. The sample lists about 150,000 distinct CDR3 sequences; around 11% were seen once. The record originates from a study of response to subunit inactivated influenza vaccine. Study findings and constraints: The authors suggested that every seasonal influenza vaccination recruits few new T cells.

V shed 5 bases and J shed 4 bases, with 15 bases lying between them. Germline CDR1 and CDR2: SGDLS and YYNGEE. This CDR3 has 14 amino acids. This sequence was found in a man aged 45 to 75 who received an inactivated influenza vaccine. The V gene is TRBV9, the J gene TRBJ1-2; unclear D gene. The sample consisted of CD8+ T cells sorted from PBMCs, taken roughly 24 months after vaccination. The CDR3, as DNA: TGTGCCAGCAGGGCAGTCGTGGCCCCCTATGGCTACACCTTC. Encoded protein: CASRAVVAPYGYTF.